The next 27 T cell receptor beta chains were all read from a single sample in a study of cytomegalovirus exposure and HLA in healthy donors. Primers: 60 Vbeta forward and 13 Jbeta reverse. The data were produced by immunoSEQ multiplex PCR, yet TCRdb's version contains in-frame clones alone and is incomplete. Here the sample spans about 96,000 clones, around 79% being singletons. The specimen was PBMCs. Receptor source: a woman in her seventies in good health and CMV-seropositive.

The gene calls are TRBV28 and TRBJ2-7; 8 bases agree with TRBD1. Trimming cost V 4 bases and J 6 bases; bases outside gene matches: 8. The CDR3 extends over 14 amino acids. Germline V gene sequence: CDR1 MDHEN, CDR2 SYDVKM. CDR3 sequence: CASSSYQGAGEQYF. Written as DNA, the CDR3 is TGTGCCAGCAGTTCCTACCAGGGGGCCGGCGAGCAGTACTTC.

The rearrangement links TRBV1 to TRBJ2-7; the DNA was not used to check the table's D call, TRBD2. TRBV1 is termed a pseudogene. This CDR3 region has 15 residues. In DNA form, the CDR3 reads TGCACCAGCAGCCAAGAGGGCGGGAGCTCCCACGAGCAGTACTTC. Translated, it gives CTSSQEGGSSHEQYF.

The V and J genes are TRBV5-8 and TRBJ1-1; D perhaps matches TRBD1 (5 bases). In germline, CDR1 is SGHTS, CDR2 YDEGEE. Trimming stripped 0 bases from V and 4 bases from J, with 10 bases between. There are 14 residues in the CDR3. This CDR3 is CASSLGFRGTEAFF. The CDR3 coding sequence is TGTGCCAGCAGCTTGGGGTTTAGGGGCACTGAAGCTTTCTTT.

CDR3 sequence (DNA): TGTGCCAGCAGCGTTGGGCATGGAGGGCCCACCTACGAGCAGTACTTC. This translates into CASSVGHGGPTYEQYF. V gene TRBV9 combines with J gene TRBJ2-7; D is possibly TRBD2 (6 bases). CDR1 and CDR2 from the germline V gene are SGDLS and YYNGEE. CDR3 length: 16 amino acids. V was cut by 2 bases and J by 2 bases, with 17 bases left in between.

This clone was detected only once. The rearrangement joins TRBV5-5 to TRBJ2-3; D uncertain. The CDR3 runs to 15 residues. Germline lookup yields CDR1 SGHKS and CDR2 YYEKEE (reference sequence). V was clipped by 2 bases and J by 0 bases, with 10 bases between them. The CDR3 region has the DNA TGTGCCAGCAGCTTTGGTCAGACTAGCACAGATACGCAGTATTTT. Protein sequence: CASSFGQTSTDTQYF.

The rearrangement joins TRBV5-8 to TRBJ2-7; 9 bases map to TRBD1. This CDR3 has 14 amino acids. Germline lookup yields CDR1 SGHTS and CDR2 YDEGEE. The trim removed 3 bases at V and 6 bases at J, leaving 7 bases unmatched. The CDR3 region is CASSSGQGFSEQYF. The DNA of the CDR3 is TGTGCCAGCAGCTCTGGACAGGGGTTTTCCGAGCAGTACTTC.

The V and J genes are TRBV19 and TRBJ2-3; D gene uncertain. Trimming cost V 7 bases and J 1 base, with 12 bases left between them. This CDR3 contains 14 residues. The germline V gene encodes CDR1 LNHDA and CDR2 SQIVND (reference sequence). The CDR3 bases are TGTGCCAGTAAGTCGGAGAGACGCACAGATACGCAGTATTTT. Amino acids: CASKSERRTDTQYF.

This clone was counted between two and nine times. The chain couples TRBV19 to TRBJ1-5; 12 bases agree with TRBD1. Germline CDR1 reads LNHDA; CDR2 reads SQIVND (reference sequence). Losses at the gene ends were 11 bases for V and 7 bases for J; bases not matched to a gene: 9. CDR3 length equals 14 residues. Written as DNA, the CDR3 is TGTGCCGCTGGGGGACAGGGGGCAGGACAGCCCCAGCATTTT. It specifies CAAGGQGAGQPQHF.

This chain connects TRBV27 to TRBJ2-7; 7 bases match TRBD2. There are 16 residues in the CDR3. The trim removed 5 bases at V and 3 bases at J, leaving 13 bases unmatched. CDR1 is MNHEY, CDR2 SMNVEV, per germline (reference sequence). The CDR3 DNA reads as TGTGCCAGCAGTCCTGCCGATTTGGGCGGGAGCTACGAGCAGTACTTC. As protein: CASSPADLGGSYEQYF.

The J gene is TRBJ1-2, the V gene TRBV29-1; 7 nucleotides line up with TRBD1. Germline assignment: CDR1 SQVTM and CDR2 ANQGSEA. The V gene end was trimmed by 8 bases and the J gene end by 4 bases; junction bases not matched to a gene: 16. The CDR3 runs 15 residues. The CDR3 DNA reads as TGCAGCACCAGACAGGGCACTGGCGGGCCCTATGGCTACACCTTC. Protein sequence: CSTRQGTGGPYGYTF.

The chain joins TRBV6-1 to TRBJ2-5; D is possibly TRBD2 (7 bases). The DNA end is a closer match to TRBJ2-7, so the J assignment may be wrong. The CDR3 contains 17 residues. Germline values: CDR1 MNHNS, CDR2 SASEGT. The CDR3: CASSEGSGGGRTYEQYF. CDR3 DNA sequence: TGTGCCAGCAGTGAAGGGTCTGGGGGCGGGAGAACCTACGAGCAGTACTTC.

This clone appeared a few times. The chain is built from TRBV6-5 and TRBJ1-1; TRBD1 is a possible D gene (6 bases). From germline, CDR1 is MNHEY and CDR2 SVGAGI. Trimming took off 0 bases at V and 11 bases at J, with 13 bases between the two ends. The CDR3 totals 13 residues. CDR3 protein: CASSYSTGTWAFF. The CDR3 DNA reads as TGTGCCAGCAGTTACTCCACAGGGACGTGGGCTTTCTTT.

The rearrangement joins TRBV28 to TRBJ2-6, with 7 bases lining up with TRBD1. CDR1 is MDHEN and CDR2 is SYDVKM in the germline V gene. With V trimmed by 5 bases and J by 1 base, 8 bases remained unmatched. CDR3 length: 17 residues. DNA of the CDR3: TGTGCCAGCAGTACAGGGGCGGAAGGTTCTGGGGCCAACGTCCTGACTTTC. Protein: CASSTGAEGSGANVLTF.

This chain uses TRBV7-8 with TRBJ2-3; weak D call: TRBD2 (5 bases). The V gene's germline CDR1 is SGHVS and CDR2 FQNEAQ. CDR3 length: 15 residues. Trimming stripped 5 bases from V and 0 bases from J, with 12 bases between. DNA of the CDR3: TGTGCCAGCAGCCGAGCGGCACCAAGCACAGATACGCAGTATTTT. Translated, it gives CASSRAAPSTDTQYF.

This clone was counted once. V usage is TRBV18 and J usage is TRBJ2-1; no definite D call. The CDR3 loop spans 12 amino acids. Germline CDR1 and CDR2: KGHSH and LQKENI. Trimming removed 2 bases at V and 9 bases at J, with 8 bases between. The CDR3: CASSPDAAEQFF. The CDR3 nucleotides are TGTGCCAGCTCACCAGACGCGGCTGAGCAGTTCTTC.

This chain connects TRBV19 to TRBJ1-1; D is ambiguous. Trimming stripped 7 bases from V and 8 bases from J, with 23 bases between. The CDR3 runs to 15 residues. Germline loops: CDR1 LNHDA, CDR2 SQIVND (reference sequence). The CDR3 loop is CASTESLAYYSEAFF. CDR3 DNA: TGTGCCAGTACCGAATCTCTCGCTTACTACTCCGAAGCTTTCTTT.

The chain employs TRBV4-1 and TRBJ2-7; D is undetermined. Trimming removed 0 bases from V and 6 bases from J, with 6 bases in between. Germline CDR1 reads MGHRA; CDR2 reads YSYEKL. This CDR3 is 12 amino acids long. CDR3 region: CASSQDEAEQYF. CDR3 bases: TGCGCCAGCAGCCAAGATGAGGCCGAGCAGTACTTC.

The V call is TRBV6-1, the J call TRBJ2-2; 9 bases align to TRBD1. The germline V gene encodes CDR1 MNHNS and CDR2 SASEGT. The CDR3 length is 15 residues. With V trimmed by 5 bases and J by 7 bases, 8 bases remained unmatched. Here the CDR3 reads CASSQLQGAIGELFF. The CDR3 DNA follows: TGTGCCAGCAGTCAACTACAGGGGGCGATCGGGGAGCTGTTTTTT.

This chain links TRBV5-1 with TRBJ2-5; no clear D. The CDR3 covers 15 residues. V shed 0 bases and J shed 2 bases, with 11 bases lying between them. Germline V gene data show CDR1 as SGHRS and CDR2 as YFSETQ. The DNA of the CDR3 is TGCGCCAGCAGCTTGGTAGGCGGTCTACAAGAGACCCAGTACTTC. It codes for CASSLVGGLQETQYF.

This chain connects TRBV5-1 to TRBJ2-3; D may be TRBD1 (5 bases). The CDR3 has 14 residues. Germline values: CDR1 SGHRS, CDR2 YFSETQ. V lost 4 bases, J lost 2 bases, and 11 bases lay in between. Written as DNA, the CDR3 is TGCGCCAGCAGCCGACAGTCAGCCACAGATACGCAGTATTTT. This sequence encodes CASSRQSATDTQYF.

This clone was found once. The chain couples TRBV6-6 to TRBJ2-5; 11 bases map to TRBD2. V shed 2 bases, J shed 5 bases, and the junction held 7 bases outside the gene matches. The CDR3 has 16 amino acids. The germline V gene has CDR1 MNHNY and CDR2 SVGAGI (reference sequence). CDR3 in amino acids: CASSYSLAGGGETQYF. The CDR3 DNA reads TGTGCCAGCAGTTACAGCCTAGCGGGGGGAGGGGAGACCCAGTACTTC.

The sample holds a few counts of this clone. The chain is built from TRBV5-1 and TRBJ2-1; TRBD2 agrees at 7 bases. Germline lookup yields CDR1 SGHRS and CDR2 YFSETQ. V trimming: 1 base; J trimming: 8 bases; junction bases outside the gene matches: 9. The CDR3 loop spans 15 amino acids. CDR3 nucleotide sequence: TGCGCCAGCAGCTTGACTAGCGAGCTCAGGGATGAGCAGTTCTTC. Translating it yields CASSLTSELRDEQFF.

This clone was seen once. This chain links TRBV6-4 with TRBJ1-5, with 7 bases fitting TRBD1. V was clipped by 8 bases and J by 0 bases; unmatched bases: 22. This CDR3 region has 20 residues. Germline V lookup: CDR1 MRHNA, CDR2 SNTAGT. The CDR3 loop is CASPHKHAGTDPYSNQPQHF. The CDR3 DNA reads TGTGCCAGCCCTCATAAGCACGCCGGGACAGACCCTTATAGCAATCAGCCCCAGCATTTT.

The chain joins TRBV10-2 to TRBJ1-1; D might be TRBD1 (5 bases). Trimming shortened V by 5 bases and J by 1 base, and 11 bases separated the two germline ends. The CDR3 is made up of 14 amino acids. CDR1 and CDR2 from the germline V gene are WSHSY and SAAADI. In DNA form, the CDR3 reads TGCGCCAGCAGTCTTGGGGCCAGGAACACTGAAGCTTTCTTT. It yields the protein CASSLGARNTEAFF.

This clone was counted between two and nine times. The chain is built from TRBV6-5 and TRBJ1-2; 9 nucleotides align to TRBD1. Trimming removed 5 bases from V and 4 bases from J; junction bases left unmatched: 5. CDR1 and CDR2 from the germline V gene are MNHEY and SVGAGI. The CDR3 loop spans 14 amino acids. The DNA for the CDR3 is TGTGCCAGCAGTACACAGGGGGCGGGCTATGGCTACACCTTC. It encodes CASSTQGAGYGYTF.

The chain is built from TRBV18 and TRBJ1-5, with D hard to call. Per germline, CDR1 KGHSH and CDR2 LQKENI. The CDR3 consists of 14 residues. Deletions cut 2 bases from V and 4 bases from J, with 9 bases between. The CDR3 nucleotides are TGTGCCAGCTCACCAACACAGAGTAATCAGCCCCAGCATTTT. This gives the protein CASSPTQSNQPQHF.

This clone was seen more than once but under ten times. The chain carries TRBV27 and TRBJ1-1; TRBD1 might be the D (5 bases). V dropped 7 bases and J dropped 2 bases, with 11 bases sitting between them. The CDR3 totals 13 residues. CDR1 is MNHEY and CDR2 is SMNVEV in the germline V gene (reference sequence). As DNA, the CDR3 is TGTGCCAGCATGTTTCAGGGTAACACTGAAGCTTTCTTT. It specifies CASMFQGNTEAFF.